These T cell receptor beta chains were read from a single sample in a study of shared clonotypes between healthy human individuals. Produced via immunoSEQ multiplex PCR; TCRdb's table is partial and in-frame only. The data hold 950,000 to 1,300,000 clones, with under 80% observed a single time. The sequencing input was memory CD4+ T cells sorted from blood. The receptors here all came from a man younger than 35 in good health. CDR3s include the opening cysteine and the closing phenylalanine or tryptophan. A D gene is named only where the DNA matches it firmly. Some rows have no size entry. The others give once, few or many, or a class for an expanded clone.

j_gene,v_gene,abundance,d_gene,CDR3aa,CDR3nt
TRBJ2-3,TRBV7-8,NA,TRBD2,CASSPGLARDTQYF,TGTGCCAGCAGCCCAGGACTAGCCCGCGATACGCAGTATTTT
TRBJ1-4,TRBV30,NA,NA,CAWNRLRHAEKLFF,TGTGCCTGGAACCGTCTCAGACACGCTGAAAAACTGTTTTTT
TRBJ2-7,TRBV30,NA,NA,CAWSVVQGGYEQYF,TGTGCCTGGAGTGTTGTACAGGGCGGGTACGAGCAGTACTTC
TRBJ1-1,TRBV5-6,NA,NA,CASSRRGLGREAFF,TGTGCCAGCAGCCGCCGCGGGCTTGGGAGGGAAGCTTTCTTT
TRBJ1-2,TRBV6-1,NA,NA,CASRELHGYTF,TGTGCCAGCAGGGAATTACATGGCTACACCTTC
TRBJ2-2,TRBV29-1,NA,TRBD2,CSVASGLLDTGELFF,TGCAGCGTTGCTAGCGGCCTATTGGACACCGGGGAGCTGTTTTTT
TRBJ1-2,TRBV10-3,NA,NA,CAISESPRADYGYTF,TGTGCCATCAGTGAGAGTCCTCGGGCGGACTATGGCTACACCTTC
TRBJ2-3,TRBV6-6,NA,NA,CASSYSQGGGTDTQYF,TGTGCCAGCAGTTACTCCCAAGGCGGGGGCACAGATACGCAGTATTTT
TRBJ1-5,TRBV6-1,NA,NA,CASSGTSGASNQPQHF,TGTGCCAGCAGTGGGACCTCGGGGGCTAGTAATCAGCCCCAGCATTTT
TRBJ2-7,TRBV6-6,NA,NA,CASSYGESYEQYF,TGTGCCAGCAGTTACGGAGAGTCCTACGAGCAGTACTTC
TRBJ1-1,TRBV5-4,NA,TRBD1,CASSLDRQGEAFF,TGTGCCAGCAGCTTGGACCGACAGGGTGAAGCTTTCTTT
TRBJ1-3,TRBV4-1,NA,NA,CASSQERSSGNTIYF,TGCGCCAGCAGCCAAGAGAGGAGCTCTGGAAACACCATATATTTT
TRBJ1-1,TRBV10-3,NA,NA,CAISAEGVGVTEAFF,TGTGCCATCAGTGCCGAGGGGGTCGGGGTCACTGAAGCTTTCTTT
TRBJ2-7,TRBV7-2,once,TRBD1,CASSFSGQGGYEQYF,TGTGCCAGCAGCTTCTCGGGACAGGGAGGCTACGAGCAGTACTTC
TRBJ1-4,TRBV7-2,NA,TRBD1,CASSSDRGSEKLFF,TGTGCCAGCAGCTCCGACAGGGGAAGCGAAAAACTGTTTTTT
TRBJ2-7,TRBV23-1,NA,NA,CASSREQHLLLGEQYF,TGCGCCAGCAGTCGGGAGCAACATCTCCTTTTGGGCGAGCAGTACTTC
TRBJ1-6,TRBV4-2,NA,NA,CASSQDLAGLPDSPLHF,TGTGCCAGCAGCCAAGATCTTGCAGGCCTCCCTGATTCACCCCTCCACTTT
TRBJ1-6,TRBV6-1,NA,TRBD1,CASMATGGTPLHF,TGTGCAAGTATGGCGACAGGGGGTACACCCCTCCACTTT
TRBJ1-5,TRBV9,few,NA,CASSGDPAGQPQHF,TGTGCCAGCAGCGGTGACCCCGCCGGTCAGCCCCAGCATTTT
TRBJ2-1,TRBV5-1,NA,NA,CASSLVFQGPEQFF,TGCGCCAGCAGCTTGGTGTTCCAGGGGCCTGAGCAGTTCTTC
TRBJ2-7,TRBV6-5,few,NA,CASSYSPTEQYF,TGTGCCAGCAGTTACTCCCCCACCGAGCAGTACTTC
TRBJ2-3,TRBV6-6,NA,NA,CASSYSPDTQYF,TGTGCCAGCAGTTACTCGCCAGATACGCAGTATTTT
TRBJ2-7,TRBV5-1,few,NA,CASSLTGADEQYF,TGCGCCAGCAGCTTGACGGGGGCTGACGAGCAGTACTTC
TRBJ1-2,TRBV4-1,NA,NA,CASSQDRGNYGYTF,TGCGCCAGCAGCCAAGACAGGGGTAACTATGGCTACACCTTC
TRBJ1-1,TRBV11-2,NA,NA,CASSEGGSGGAFF,TGTGCCAGCAGCGAAGGCGGCAGCGGGGGAGCTTTCTTT
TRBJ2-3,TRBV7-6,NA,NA,CASSFSGDTQYF,TGTGCCAGCAGCTTCTCAGGCGATACGCAGTATTTT
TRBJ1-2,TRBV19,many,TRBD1,CASTMGGTDYGYTF,TGTGCCAGTACGATGGGGGGGACAGACTATGGCTACACCTTC
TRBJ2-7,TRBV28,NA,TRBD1,CASSPSGGVRFEQYF,TGTGCCAGCAGCCCGTCAGGGGGAGTACGTTTCGAGCAGTACTTC
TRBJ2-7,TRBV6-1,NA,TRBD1,CASSEGQGAYEQYF,TGTGCCAGCAGTGAGGGACAGGGGGCTTACGAGCAGTACTTC
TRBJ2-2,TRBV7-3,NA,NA,CASSLNVWGELFF,TGTGCCAGCAGCTTAAATGTGTGGGGGGAGCTGTTTTTT
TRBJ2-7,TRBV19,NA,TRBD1,CASSEGALPYEQYF,TGTGCCAGTAGCGAGGGGGCTCTCCCCTACGAGCAGTACTTC
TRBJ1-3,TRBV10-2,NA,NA,CASRDSGTSSGNTIYF,TGCGCCAGCAGGGACTCGGGGACATCCTCTGGAAACACCATATATTTT
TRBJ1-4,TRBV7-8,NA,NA,CASSSNRATNEKLFF,TGTGCCAGCAGCTCTAACAGGGCAACTAATGAAAAACTGTTTTTT
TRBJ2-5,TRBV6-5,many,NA,CASSPSRMQETQYF,TGTGCCAGCAGTCCATCCCGAATGCAAGAGACCCAGTACTTC
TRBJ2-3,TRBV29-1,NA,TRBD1,CSALVRQGYTDTQYF,TGCAGCGCCCTAGTGAGACAGGGATACACAGATACGCAGTATTTT
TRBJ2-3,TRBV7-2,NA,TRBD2,CASSVGLAYTDTQYF,TGTGCCAGCAGCGTGGGACTAGCGTACACAGATACGCAGTATTTT
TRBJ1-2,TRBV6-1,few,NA,CASSVDLISYGYTF,TGTGCCAGCAGTGTCGATCTGATTAGCTATGGCTACACCTTC
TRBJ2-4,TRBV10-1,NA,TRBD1,CASWTGKVENIQYF,TGCGCCAGTTGGACAGGGAAAGTTGAGAACATTCAGTACTTC
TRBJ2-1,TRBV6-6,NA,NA,CASSYMDSGAEFF,TGTGCCAGCAGTTATATGGATTCTGGGGCGGAGTTCTTC
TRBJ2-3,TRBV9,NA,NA,CASSVDWSGSKGNTQYF,TGTGCCAGCAGCGTAGATTGGAGCGGGTCAAAGGGGAATACGCAGTATTTT
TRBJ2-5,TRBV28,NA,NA,CASRSQGRPGETQYF,TGTGCCAGCAGGAGCCAGGGTCGCCCTGGAGAGACCCAGTACTTC
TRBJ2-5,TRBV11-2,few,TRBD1,CASSPGTGLQETQYF,TGTGCCAGCAGCCCCGGGACAGGACTCCAAGAGACCCAGTACTTC
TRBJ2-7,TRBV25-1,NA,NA,CASSGLYGEQYF,TGTGCCAGCAGTGGCCTCTATGGCGAGCAGTACTTC
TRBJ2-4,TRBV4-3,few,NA,CASSQEHDPRGNIQYF,TGCGCCAGCAGCCAAGAACATGACCCACGAGGGAACATTCAGTACTTC
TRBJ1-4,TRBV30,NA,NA,CAWSTQEKLFF,TGTGCCTGGAGCACCCAGGAAAAACTGTTTTTT
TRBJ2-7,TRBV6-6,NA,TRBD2,CASSYSKGGRAYEQYF,TGTGCCAGCAGTTACTCGAAGGGCGGGAGGGCCTACGAGCAGTACTTC
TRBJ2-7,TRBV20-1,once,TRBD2,CSAIAGVGIVF,TGCAGTGCTATAGCGGGAGTCGGTATCGTATTC
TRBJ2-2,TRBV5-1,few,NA,CASSLQGNTGELFF,TGCGCCAGCAGCTTACAGGGTAACACCGGGGAGCTGTTTTTT
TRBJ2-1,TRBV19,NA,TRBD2,CASSPGTSPYNEQFF,TGTGCCAGTAGCCCCGGGACTAGCCCATACAATGAGCAGTTCTTC